The 23 T cell receptor beta chains below all came from one sample that was sequenced in a study of blood T cell repertoires in COVID-19. The assay was immunoSEQ multiplex PCR, and TCRdb's table has in-frame clones only and misses some. The sample records over 85,000 clones, 85% to 90% being singletons. Source material: peripheral blood. Receptors originate from a human donor in a cohort sampled during active COVID-19.

Regarding this clone: This CDR3 is also generated by other DNA sequences in the sample. The chain joins TRBV5-1 to TRBJ2-7; 7 bases agree with TRBD1. Germline CDR1 reads SGHRS; CDR2 reads YFSETQ. Losses at the gene ends were 0 bases for V and 2 bases for J; bases not matched to a gene: 2. The CDR3 contains 14 residues. DNA of the CDR3: TGCGCCAGCAGCTTGGGGACAGGTCCCTACGAGCAGTACTTC. It codes for CASSLGTGPYEQYF.

The chain employs TRBV19 and TRBJ2-5; 7 nucleotides agree with TRBD1. Germline CDR1 reads LNHDA; CDR2 reads SQIVND (reference sequence). The CDR3 contains 13 residues. Germline trimming cut 6 bases from V and 2 bases from J; bases unmatched to any gene: 3. CDR3 sequence (DNA): TGTGCCAGTAGGCGACAGGGTCAAGAGACCCAGTACTTC. Amino acids: CASRRQGQETQYF.

Only a few counts were recorded for this clone. The V and J genes are TRBV3-1 (or the pseudogene TRBV3-2) and TRBJ2-2; D is perhaps TRBD2 (6 bases). In germline, CDR1 is LGHDT, CDR2 YNNKEL (reference sequence). The CDR3 is made up of 15 amino acids. The V end lost 1 base, the J end lost 4 bases, and 10 bases lay between the germline ends. CDR3 DNA: TGTGCCAGCAGCCAAGGGGTTAGCGGCACCGGGGAGCTGTTTTTT. This translates into CASSQGVSGTGELFF.

The rearrangement links TRBV7-8 to TRBJ2-7; 10 bases match TRBD1. J gave up 6 bases and V 4 bases, and 9 bases lay outside the gene matches. Germline lookup yields CDR1 SGHVS and CDR2 FQNEAQ. This CDR3 is built from 15 residues. In nucleotides, the CDR3 is TGTGCCAGCAGCTCCCGACAGGGGGCCGATGGCGAGCAGTACTTC. Amino acids: CASSSRQGADGEQYF.

The chain couples TRBV2 to TRBJ1-5; the D gene is possibly TRBD1 (5 bases). Germline-derived CDR1 and CDR2 are SNHLY and FYNNEI. The CDR3 has 14 residues. Trimming took 3 bases from V and 6 from J, leaving 12 bases between them. CDR3: CASSDRGIGQPQHF. CDR3 nucleotides: TGTGCCAGCAGTGATCGGGGGATCGGTCAGCCCCAGCATTTT.

The V gene is TRBV3-1 (or the pseudogene TRBV3-2), the J gene TRBJ1-4; D is unresolved. V lost 2 bases to trimming and J lost 7 bases, with 11 bases between them. The CDR3 is 14 residues long. CDR1 LGHDT and CDR2 YNNKEL come from the germline V gene (reference sequence). CDR3 sequence reads: CASSQRGGSEKLFF. The CDR3 DNA reads TGTGCCAGCAGCCAACGGGGTGGTAGTGAAAAACTGTTTTTT.

The rearrangement joins TRBV4-1 to TRBJ2-3, with 7 positions matching TRBD1. This CDR3 has 15 amino acids. Germline V gene sequence: CDR1 MGHRA, CDR2 YSYEKL. After removal of 6 bases from V and 4 bases from J, the junction contained 10 bases not matched to a gene. The CDR3 bases are TGCGCCAGCAGTACCGACAGGGTTGGTCCAGATACGCAGTATTTT. Translated, it gives CASSTDRVGPDTQYF.

The V call is TRBV19, the J call TRBJ2-1; 9 positions agree with TRBD2. CDR3 size: 15 residues. The V gene end was trimmed by 8 bases and the J gene end by 5 bases; junction bases not matched to a gene: 10. Germline CDR1 is LNHDA and CDR2 is SQIVND (reference sequence). The CDR3 DNA sequence: TGTGCCAGTTCCGCTCTAGCGGGGCTTAACAATGAGCAGTTCTTC. Translated: CASSALAGLNNEQFF. Combining the CDR3 with reference TRBV19 and TRBJ2-1 gives the whole variable domain DGGITQSPKYLFRKEGQNVTLSCEQNLNHDAMYWYRQDPGQGLRLIYYSQIVNDFQKGDIAEGYSVSREKKESFPLTVTSAQKNPTAFYLCASSALAGLNNEQFFGPGTRLTVL.

CDR3 region: CASSRFGATNEKLFF. CDR3 coding DNA: TGTGCCAGTAGTAGATTCGGTGCAACTAATGAAAAACTGTTTTTT. The V call is TRBV19, the J call TRBJ1-4, with unresolved D. V was trimmed by 4 bases and J by 0 bases, leaving 9 bases between them. The CDR3 sequence is 15 residues long. CDR1 is LNHDA, CDR2 SQIVND, per germline (reference sequence).

V is TRBV7-9 and J is TRBJ2-7, with unresolved D. Trimming left V 4 bases short and J 3 bases short, with 13 bases between. The CDR3 totals 14 residues. Germline V gene sequence: CDR1 SEHNR, CDR2 FQNEAQ (reference sequence). The CDR3 nucleotides are TGTGCCAGCAGCTCCTCCCGCCTAAACTACGAGCAGTACTTC. Protein product: CASSSSRLNYEQYF.

This clone appeared once. V and J are TRBV24-1 and TRBJ2-2; 14 bases are shared with TRBD2. Trimming at V came to 3 bases and at J to 1 base, leaving 9 bases not matched to a gene. The length of the CDR3 is 20 residues. Looked up from germline, CDR1 is KGHDR and CDR2 is SFDVKD. DNA of the CDR3: TGTGCCACCAGTGATCCGCGACTAGCGGGAGGGCCTAGGAACACCGGGGAGCTGTTTTTT. Translated: CATSDPRLAGGPRNTGELFF.

The chain carries TRBV7-8 and TRBJ2-1; D is unresolved. The germline gives CDR1 SGHVS, CDR2 FQNEAQ. This CDR3 region has 14 residues. V lost 1 base and J lost 9, with 13 bases in between. CDR3 in amino acids: CASSLERSASEQFF. CDR3 DNA: TGTGCCAGCAGCTTAGAGAGGAGCGCTAGTGAGCAGTTCTTC.

The V and J genes are TRBV19 and TRBJ2-3; 14 nucleotides match TRBD2. The V segment lost 6 bases and the J segment 0 bases; nucleotides outside the gene matches: 8. The CDR3 consists of 18 residues. Germline V gene sequence: CDR1 LNHDA, CDR2 SQIVND (reference sequence). Written as DNA, the CDR3 is TGTGCCAGTAGCTCCGGGACTAGCGGGAGTCTAAGCACAGATACGCAGTATTTT. This encodes CASSSGTSGSLSTDTQYF.

This sequence joins TRBV18 and TRBJ2-7; tentative D call: TRBD1 (6 bases). Germline V CDR1 and CDR2: KGHSH, LQKENI. V lost 3 bases to trimming and J lost 4 bases, with 13 bases between them. The CDR3 spans 14 residues. The CDR3 loop reads CASSPQGTWYEQYF. The CDR3, as DNA: TGTGCCAGCTCACCCCAGGGGACCTGGTACGAGCAGTACTTC.

The chain has TRBV29-1 and TRBJ2-1; the D gene is possibly TRBD1 (5 bases). Germline-derived CDR1 and CDR2 are SQVTM and ANQGSEA. The ends were cut back, 3 bases at V and 0 bases at J, with 9 bases in the middle. This CDR3 spans 14 amino acids. CDR3 in amino acids: CSVDRDSSYNEQFF. The CDR3, as DNA: TGCAGCGTTGACAGGGATAGCTCCTACAATGAGCAGTTCTTC.

The CDR3 sequence: CASSQIGAGGPEQFF. The CDR3 bases are TGTGCCAGCAGCCAAATTGGAGCGGGAGGGCCGGAGCAGTTCTTC. The rearrangement uses TRBV3-1 (or the pseudogene TRBV3-2) and TRBJ2-1; 10 bases fit TRBD2. CDR1 is LGHDT and CDR2 is YNNKEL in the germline V gene (reference sequence). This CDR3 is built from 15 residues. J lost 10 bases, V lost 2 bases, and 8 bases had no gene match.

This sequence joins TRBV27 and TRBJ2-7, with a possible D match to TRBD1 (5 bases). Germline CDR1 and CDR2: MNHEY and SMNVEV (reference sequence). The CDR3 totals 16 residues. V gave up 5 bases and J gave up 2 bases, with 19 bases separating them. The CDR3: CASSQGPLEWAYEQYF. The CDR3 nucleotides read TGTGCCAGCAGTCAGGGCCCCTTGGAGTGGGCCTACGAGCAGTACTTC.

V gene TRBV27 combines with J gene TRBJ1-1; a possible D gene is TRBD1 (6 bases). Looked up from germline, CDR1 is MNHEY and CDR2 is SMNVEV (reference sequence). V dropped 8 bases and J dropped 4 bases, with 14 bases sitting between them. This CDR3 is 13 amino acids long. The CDR3 here is CASQKGGATEAFF. The CDR3 coding sequence is TGTGCCAGCCAAAAAGGGGGGGCCACTGAAGCTTTCTTT.

The CDR3 DNA is TGCAGTGCTAGTGGTCCCGATGAAAAACTGTTTTTT. This sequence encodes CSASGPDEKLFF. The genes are TRBV20-1 and TRBJ1-4; D gene ambiguous. CDR1 is DFQATT and CDR2 is SNEGSKA in the germline V gene (reference sequence). V was pared by 3 bases and J by 6 bases, with 8 bases between. This CDR3 is 12 amino acids long.

The gene calls are TRBV5-1 and TRBJ1-1; possibly TRBD1 for D (6 bases). This CDR3 region has 14 residues. Germline assignment: CDR1 SGHRS and CDR2 YFSETQ. V lost 2 bases, J lost 5 bases, and 13 bases lay in between. The CDR3, as DNA: TGCGCCAGCAGCTTATCGTCAGGGGTGACTGAAGCTTTCTTT. Protein sequence: CASSLSSGVTEAFF.

J is TRBJ1-1 and V is TRBV30; no definite D call. The CDR3 length is 12 residues. Per germline, CDR1 GTSNPN and CDR2 SVGIG (reference sequence). Between the trimmed V and J ends, which lost 2 bases and 1 base, there was a span of 5 bases. CDR3 protein: CAWSFQNTEAFF. CDR3 sequence (DNA): TGTGCCTGGAGTTTTCAGAACACTGAAGCTTTCTTT.

DNA for the CDR3: TGTGCCAGCAGTTTAGACAGGGGCGAGCAGTACTTC. Protein: CASSLDRGEQYF. V and J are TRBV28 and TRBJ2-7; 8 bases align to TRBD1. Losses at the gene ends were 2 bases for V and 6 bases for J; bases not matched to a gene: 0. Germline loops: CDR1 MDHEN, CDR2 SYDVKM. This CDR3 region has 12 residues.

V and J are TRBV29-1 and TRBJ2-3; D may be TRBD1 (6 bases). CDR3 length equals 14 residues. Trimming shortened V by 6 bases and J by 0 bases, and 13 bases separated the two germline ends. From germline, CDR1 is SQVTM and CDR2 ANQGSEA. CDR3 sequence (DNA): TGCAGCGTGGCCCCGGGACAAAGCACAGATACGCAGTATTTT. As protein: CSVAPGQSTDTQYF.